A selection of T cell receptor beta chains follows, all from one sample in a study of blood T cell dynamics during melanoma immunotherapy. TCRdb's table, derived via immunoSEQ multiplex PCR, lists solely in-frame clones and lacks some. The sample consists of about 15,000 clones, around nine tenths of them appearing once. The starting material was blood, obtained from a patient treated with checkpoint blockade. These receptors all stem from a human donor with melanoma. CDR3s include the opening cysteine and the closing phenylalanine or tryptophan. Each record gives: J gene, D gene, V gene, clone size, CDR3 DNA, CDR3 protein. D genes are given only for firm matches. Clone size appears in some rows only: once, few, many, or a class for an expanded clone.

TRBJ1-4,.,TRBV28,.,TGTGCCAGCAGGGAAGGGGTTTTCGGGAGTACTAATGAAAAACTGTTTTTT,CASREGVFGSTNEKLFF
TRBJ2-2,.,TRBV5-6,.,TGTGCCAGCAGCTTTCCCCTAGCGAGCACCGGGGAGCTGTTTTTT,CASSFPLASTGELFF
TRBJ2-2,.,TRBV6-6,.,TGTGCCAGCAGTTACGGAGTGACCCGGACCGGGGAGCTGTTTTTT,CASSYGVTRTGELFF
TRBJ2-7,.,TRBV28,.,TGTGCCAGCAGTTTTAGAAACCCACCTACCTACGAGCAGTACTTC,CASSFRNPPTYEQYF
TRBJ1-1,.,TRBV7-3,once,TGTGCCAGCAGCTTAGGGCGGGGAGGGGGCACTGAAGCTTTCTTT,CASSLGRGGGTEAFF
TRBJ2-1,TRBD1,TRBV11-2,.,TGTGCCAGCAGCTTGGCGCCGACAGGGGGCTGGAATGAGCAGTTCTTC,CASSLAPTGGWNEQFF
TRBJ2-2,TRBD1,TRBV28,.,TGTGCCAGATCCCCCAGGCGAGGAATTACGGACAGGGTCGACACCGGGGAGCTGTTTTTT,CARSPRRGITDRVDTGELFF
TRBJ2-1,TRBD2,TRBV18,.,TGTGCCAGCTCACCCATTGGGACTAGCGGGAGTGGCAGTGAGCAGTTCTTC,CASSPIGTSGSGSEQFF
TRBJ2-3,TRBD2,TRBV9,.,TGTGCCAGCACGAGCGGGGCTCAAGATACGCAGTATTTT,CASTSGAQDTQYF
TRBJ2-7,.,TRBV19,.,TGTGCCAGTAGTATGGTAGGGCAGGGCTCCTACGAGCAGTACTTC,CASSMVGQGSYEQYF
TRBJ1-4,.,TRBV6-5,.,TGTGCCAGCAGTTCGACAGTTAATGAAAAACTGTTTTTT,CASSSTVNEKLFF
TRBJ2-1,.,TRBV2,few,TGTGCCAGCAGTGGCGGCAACAATGAGCAGTTCTTC,CASSGGNNEQFF
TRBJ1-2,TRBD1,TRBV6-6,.,TGTGCCAGCAGTCGTCCCCAGGGGGGAACGAATGGCTACACCTTC,CASSRPQGGTNGYTF
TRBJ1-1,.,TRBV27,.,TGTGCCAGCAGTCCCCTCGGGGAGACTGAAGCTTTCTTT,CASSPLGETEAFF
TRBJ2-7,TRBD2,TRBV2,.,TGTGCCAGCAATGACCATCTCGGCGGGGGTATCTACGAGCAGTACTTC,CASNDHLGGGIYEQYF
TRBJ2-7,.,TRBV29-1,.,TGCAGCGTTGAAGATCCTAATACAGCAGCGAGGGGGGAGCAGTACTTC,CSVEDPNTAARGEQYF
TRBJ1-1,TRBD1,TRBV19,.,TGTGCCAGTACCCGACGACAGGGCCCCACTGAAGCTTTCTTT,CASTRRQGPTEAFF
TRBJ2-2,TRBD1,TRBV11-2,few,TGTGCCAGCAGCACCAGGGACAGCGGGGAGCTGTTTTTT,CASSTRDSGELFF
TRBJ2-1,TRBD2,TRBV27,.,TGTGCCAGCAGTTTTTACCTAGCGGGAGGCGCCTACAATGAGCAGTTCTTC,CASSFYLAGGAYNEQFF
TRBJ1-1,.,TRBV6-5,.,TGTGCCAGCAGTTACGGGGGGACATCTTACACTGAAGCTTTCTTT,CASSYGGTSYTEAFF
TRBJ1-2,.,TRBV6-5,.,TGTGCCAGCAGTTACAGTGGGGGGCATAATGGCTACACCTTC,CASSYSGGHNGYTF
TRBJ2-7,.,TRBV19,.,TGTGCCAGTAGTATCGCGCCGCGGGACCCCTACGAGCAGTACTTC,CASSIAPRDPYEQYF
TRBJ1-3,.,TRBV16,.,TGTGCCAGCAGCACTCCGAGGGACTCTGGAAACACCATATATTTT,CASSTPRDSGNTIYF
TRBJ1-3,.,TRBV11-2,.,TGTGCCAGCAGCTTAGAGAGGGGAAACACCATATATTTT,CASSLERGNTIYF
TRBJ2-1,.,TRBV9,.,TGTGCCAGCAGCGTAGGTGGCGGGCCAACCAATGAGCAGTTCTTC,CASSVGGGPTNEQFF
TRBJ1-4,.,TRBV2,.,TGTGCCAGCACCATGGTTAATGAAAAACTGTTTTTT,CASTMVNEKLFF
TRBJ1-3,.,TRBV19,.,TGTGCCAGTACCCCAGGCCTCTCTGGAAACACCATATATTTT,CASTPGLSGNTIYF
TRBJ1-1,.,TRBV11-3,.,TGTGCCAGCAGCTTAAGGGGCCCGAACACTGAAGCTTTCTTT,CASSLRGPNTEAFF
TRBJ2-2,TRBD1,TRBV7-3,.,TGTGCCAGCAGCTCACAGGGGTCCGGGGAGCTGTTTTTT,CASSSQGSGELFF